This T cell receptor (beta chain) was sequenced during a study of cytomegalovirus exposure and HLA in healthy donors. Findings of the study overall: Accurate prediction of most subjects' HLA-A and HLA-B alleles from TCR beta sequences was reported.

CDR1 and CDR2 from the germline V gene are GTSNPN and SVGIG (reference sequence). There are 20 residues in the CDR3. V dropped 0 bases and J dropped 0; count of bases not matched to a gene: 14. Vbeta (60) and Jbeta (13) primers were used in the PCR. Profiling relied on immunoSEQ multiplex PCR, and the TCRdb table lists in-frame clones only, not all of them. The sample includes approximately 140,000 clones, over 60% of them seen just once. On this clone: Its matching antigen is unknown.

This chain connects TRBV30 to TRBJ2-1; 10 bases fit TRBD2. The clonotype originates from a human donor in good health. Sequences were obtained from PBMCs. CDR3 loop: CAWSVGPVTSGVSSYNEQFF. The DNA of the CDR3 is TGTGCCTGGAGTGTGGGGCCGGTAACTAGCGGGGTATCCTCCTACAATGAGCAGTTCTTC.